What follows are 21 T cell receptor beta chains derived from one specimen sequenced in a study of shared clonotypes between healthy human individuals. Only in-frame clones appear in the TCRdb table, and some are missing; sequencing was by immunoSEQ multiplex PCR. The sample shows roughly 110,000 clones, roughly two thirds of them seen only once. The sample comprised memory CD8+ T cells sorted from blood. The subset: CD45RO+ cells pooled with CCR7-negative TemRA cells. Every receptor here comes from a young woman in good health.

This clone was observed a handful of times. The CDR3 region is CASSAGTSLNEQFF. The CDR3, as DNA: TGCGCCAGCAGCGCCGGGACTAGCTTGAATGAGCAGTTCTTC. The V call is TRBV10-2, the J call TRBJ2-1; 9 bases match TRBD2. This CDR3 comprises 14 residues. Germline values: CDR1 WSHSY, CDR2 SAAADI. Germline trimming cut 6 bases from V and 7 bases from J; bases unmatched to any gene: 7.

J is TRBJ2-7 and V is TRBV10-3, with TRBD1 matching 7 bases. V lost 0 bases and J lost 4; bases outside the gene matches: 9. CDR3 length equals 16 residues. The germline V gene encodes CDR1 ENHRY and CDR2 SYGVKD. The chain's CDR3 is CAISESGQKAQYEQYF. CDR3 DNA sequence: TGTGCCATCAGTGAGTCGGGACAGAAAGCTCAGTACGAGCAGTACTTC.

The rearrangement joins TRBV2 to TRBJ2-5, with D unclear. Germline CDR1 reads SNHLY; CDR2 reads FYNNEI. V lost 0 bases to trimming and J lost 6 bases, with 11 bases between them. The CDR3 covers 14 residues. The CDR3 spells CASSEAPRIQTQYF. The CDR3 DNA reads as TGTGCCAGCAGTGAAGCCCCAAGGATTCAGACCCAGTACTTC.

This clone was detected once. A much larger clone sits a single nucleotide away, making a read error possible. The J gene is TRBJ1-3, the V gene TRBV7-9; D is undetermined. This CDR3 spans 12 amino acids. Trimming stripped 3 bases from V and 9 bases from J, with 9 bases between. CDR1 is SEHNR, CDR2 FQNEAQ, per germline (reference sequence). In DNA form, the CDR3 reads TGTGCCAGCAGCTTGGGCCAAAGCACCATATATTTT. It yields the protein CASSLGQSTIYF. The variable domain in full, completed from reference TRBV7-9 and TRBJ1-3, reads DTGVSQNPRHKITKRGQNVTFRCDPISEHNRLYWYRQTLGQGPEFLTYFQNEAQLEKSRLLSDRFSAERPKGSFSTLEIQRTEQGDSAMYLCASSLGQSTIYFGEGSWLTVV.

The V call is TRBV18, the J call TRBJ1-5; D possibly corresponds to TRBD1 (5 bases). The CDR3 runs to 16 residues. Per the germline V gene, CDR1 is KGHSH and CDR2 is LQKENI. Trimming shortened V by 3 bases and J by 0 bases, and 12 bases separated the two germline ends. CDR3 amino acids: CASSPRQSNSNQPQHF. The CDR3, as DNA: TGTGCCAGCTCACCTAGACAGAGTAATAGCAATCAGCCCCAGCATTTT.

This clone has just one count. The chain couples TRBV28 to TRBJ2-3, with D unresolved. With 3 bases removed from V and 1 base from J, the gap between germline ends came to 8 bases. In germline, CDR1 is MDHEN, CDR2 SYDVKM. The CDR3 loop spans 14 amino acids. CDR3 bases: TGTGCCAGCAGTTTGTCAGGTCGCACAGATACGCAGTATTTT. It codes for CASSLSGRTDTQYF.

The rearrangement joins TRBV2 to TRBJ1-3; D uncertain. V lost 0 bases to trimming and J lost 0 bases, with 24 bases between them. This CDR3 contains 21 residues. Germline V gene data show CDR1 as SNHLY and CDR2 as FYNNEI. CDR3: CASSEARPWAGQPDSGNTIYF. In DNA, the CDR3 is TGTGCCAGCAGTGAAGCTCGGCCGTGGGCCGGGCAGCCGGACTCTGGAAACACCATATATTTT.

The rearrangement uses TRBV15 and TRBJ2-6; TRBD1 is a possible D gene (6 bases). The CDR3 has 16 amino acids. Germline V gives CDR1 LNHNV, CDR2 YYDKDF (reference sequence). The V and J ends lost 5 bases and 0 bases respectively, with 11 bases between them. CDR3 DNA: TGTGCCACCAGCGGAGGACAGCCCTCTGGGGCCAACGTCCTGACTTTC. Translating gives CATSGGQPSGANVLTF. Drawing the rest from reference TRBV15 and TRBJ2-6, the complete variable domain is DAMVIQNPRYQVTQFGKPVTLSCSQTLNHNVMYWYQQKSSQAPKLLFHYYDKDFNNEADTPDNFQSRRPNTSFCFLDIRSPGLGDTAMYLCATSGGQPSGANVLTFGAGSRLTVL.

The CDR3 DNA follows: TGTGCCAGCAGCTTACCTCGGTTATCTGGAAACACCATATATTTT. It yields the protein CASSLPRLSGNTIYF. This rearrangement joins TRBV7-9 to TRBJ1-3; D ambiguous. The germline V gene encodes CDR1 SEHNR and CDR2 FQNEAQ (reference sequence). V was pared by 2 bases and J by 1 base, with 9 bases between. The CDR3 totals 15 residues.

This clone was detected ten times or more. The V call is TRBV6-1, the J call TRBJ2-1; D is unresolved. CDR1 is MNHNS, CDR2 SASEGT, per germline. The V and J ends lost 2 bases and 7 bases respectively, with 12 bases between them. CDR3 length: 14 residues. DNA for the CDR3: TGTGCCAGCAGTGAAATAAACGGGTGGAATGAGCAGTTCTTC. Protein product: CASSEINGWNEQFF.

The DNA of the CDR3 is TGCGCCAGCAGCTCAGATAGCGGTGGGGCCCCGGATGAGCAGTTCTTC. Protein sequence: CASSSDSGGAPDEQFF. The chain couples TRBV5-1 to TRBJ2-1; D may be TRBD2 (6 bases). This CDR3 spans 16 amino acids. Germline loops: CDR1 SGHRS, CDR2 YFSETQ. The V end lost 3 bases, the J end lost 8 bases, and 21 bases lay between the germline ends.

There are many counts of this clone. The chain couples TRBV2 to TRBJ2-5; no clear D. Gene TRBJ2-7 matches the end of the DNA better, so the J call may be wrong. The CDR3 loop spans 13 amino acids. Germline V gene data show CDR1 as SNHLY and CDR2 as FYNNEI. This CDR3 reads CASSAGFAYEQYF. CDR3 nucleotides: TGTGCCAGCAGTGCAGGTTTTGCCTACGAGCAGTACTTC.

This clone showed up just a few times. In the same sample, other DNA sequences code for this CDR3. The V and J genes are TRBV5-6 and TRBJ2-7; no firm D call. The germline CDR1 and CDR2 sequences are SGHDT and YYEEEE. The CDR3 totals 12 residues. V gave up 4 bases and J gave up 1 base, with 6 bases separating them. The CDR3 sequence: CASSLASYEQYF. The CDR3 nucleotides are TGTGCCAGCAGCCTGGCTTCCTACGAGCAGTACTTC.

Remarks on this clone: A far larger clone is one nucleotide away, so this likely arose from a read error. The V gene is TRBV6-4, the J gene TRBJ2-3, with 7 bases that match TRBD2. This CDR3 is 14 amino acids long. The germline V gene has CDR1 MRHNA and CDR2 SNTAGT. After removal of 7 bases from V and 1 base from J, the junction contained 5 bases not matched to a gene. In DNA, the CDR3 is TGTGCCAGCACAGCGGGATCCGGCACAGATACGCAGTATTTT. Protein: CASTAGSGTDTQYF.

The chain couples TRBV5-1 to TRBJ2-3, with 11 bases fitting TRBD2. Germline lookup yields CDR1 SGHRS and CDR2 YFSETQ. The CDR3 consists of 14 residues. With 9 bases clipped from V and 0 bases from J, the junction kept 3 bases outside the gene matches. The CDR3 sequence is CATRLAGSTDTQYF. CDR3 in DNA: TGCGCCACCCGACTAGCGGGGAGCACAGATACGCAGTATTTT.

The chain has TRBV4-1 and TRBJ2-7, with D perhaps TRBD2 (6 bases). Germline V lookup: CDR1 MGHRA, CDR2 YSYEKL. The CDR3 consists of 18 residues. V lost 0 bases and J 0 bases, leaving 18 bases between the germline ends. CDR3 coding DNA: TGCGCCAGCAGCCAAGAGTCTGCGACTAGGATCGCCTCCTACGAGCAGTACTTC. Amino acid sequence: CASSQESATRIASYEQYF.

Note on this clone: A read error may be the cause here, since a much bigger clone is one base away. The rearrangement joins TRBV6-6 to TRBJ2-3; a possible D gene is TRBD2 (5 bases). The CDR3 extends over 13 amino acids. Germline V CDR1 and CDR2: MNHNY, SVGAGI (reference sequence). V dropped 6 bases and J dropped 0 bases, with 7 bases sitting between them. The CDR3 DNA reads TGTGCCAGCAGCAGGACTAGCACAGATACGCAGTATTTT. The encoded protein is CASSRTSTDTQYF.

This clone has more than one count but fewer than ten. The chain carries TRBV25-1 and TRBJ2-5, with D possibly being TRBD1 (7 bases). The CDR3 totals 16 residues. Germline-derived CDR1 and CDR2 are MGHDK and SYGVNS. The V and J ends lost 4 bases and 7 bases respectively, with 22 bases between them. CDR3 coding DNA: TGTGCCAGCAGTGCCCGGACAGGCCCGGAGGGGGGGACCCAGTACTTC. It specifies CASSARTGPEGGTQYF.

The chain employs TRBV29-1 and TRBJ1-2; D unresolved. V was clipped by 1 base and J by 1 base, with 16 bases between them. CDR1 and CDR2 (germline): SQVTM, ANQGSEA. This CDR3 is 16 amino acids long. The CDR3 nucleotides read TGCAGCGTTGAAGGATCGGCGGGGTTTGGTAACTATGGCTACACCTTC. Protein sequence: CSVEGSAGFGNYGYTF.

This chain joins TRBV2 and TRBJ2-7; 10 nucleotides agree with TRBD1. CDR1 and CDR2 (germline): SNHLY, FYNNEI. Trimming took 8 bases from V and 7 from J; bases not matched to a gene: 5. The CDR3 has 12 amino acids. The CDR3 DNA sequence: TGTGCCAGCGGGGACAGGGGTCAGGAGCAGTACTTC. The encoded protein is CASGDRGQEQYF.

The chain carries TRBV19 and TRBJ2-1, with 8 bases fitting TRBD2. V dropped 3 bases and J dropped 5; count of bases not matched to a gene: 6. This CDR3 is built from 15 residues. Germline loops: CDR1 LNHDA, CDR2 SQIVND (reference sequence). CDR3 region: CASSIREGLNNEQFF. Written as DNA, the CDR3 is TGTGCCAGTAGTATCCGGGAGGGACTAAACAATGAGCAGTTCTTC.